What follows is one T cell receptor (beta chain) and its context. As yet, its antigen is unknown. This sample was included in a study of T cell responses to AZD1222 COVID-19 vaccine. Second-dose groups at about 4 or about 12 weeks were pooled. Here immunoSEQ multiplex PCR was the method, and the copy in TCRdb shows in-frame clones only, minus some. This sample has about 120,000 clones, with around 93% found just once. CDR1 is LGHDT and CDR2 is YNNKEL in the germline V gene (reference sequence). This CDR3 has 13 residues. Trimming removed 0 bases at V and 9 bases at J, with 10 bases between. Study-level results: Researchers took repertoire samples only after the peak T cell response had come. Spike-specific TCR breadth rose after two AZD1222 doses, and depth rose as well.

The sequence came from an adult who received the AZD1222 COVID-19 vaccine. J is TRBJ2-3 and V is TRBV3-1 (or the pseudogene TRBV3-2), with D perhaps matching TRBD2 (7 bases). Sample: peripheral blood, taken 28 days after the second AZD1222 dose. The CDR3 spells CASSQDRGGTQYF. CDR3 in DNA: TGTGCCAGCAGCCAAGATAGGGGGGGCACGCAGTATTTT.